Below, 9 T cell receptor beta chains from the same sample are listed, as sequenced in a study of early T cells in non-severe SARS-CoV-2 infection. TCRdb re-called the 5' RACE reads through MiXCR, storing one row per CDR3 protein. Of tens of thousands of distinct CDR3 sequences listed, approximately 5.8% were seen once; the top ten hold 7.6%. Sample: whole blood. The receptors originated from an adult who was a healthcare worker with PCR-confirmed SARS-CoV-2 infection or an uninfected control (not recorded which).

This clonotype was observed at least ten times. V gene TRBV28 combines with J gene TRBJ1-2; maybe TRBD1 (5 bases). Germline loops: CDR1 MDHEN, CDR2 SYDVKM. Trimming removed 8 bases at V and 5 bases at J, with 12 bases between. The CDR3 is made up of 12 amino acids. The CDR3 region has the DNA TGTGCCAGCCTGACAGTTGGGTATGGCTACACCTTC. Amino acid sequence: CASLTVGYGYTF.

The table lists this clonotype with many counts. The rearrangement joins TRBV3-1 to TRBJ2-7, with 8 bases aligning to TRBD2. CDR3 length: 16 residues. J lost 1 base, V lost 4 bases, and 9 bases had no gene match. Germline V gene lookup returns CDR1 LGHDT and CDR2 YNNKEL (reference sequence). CDR3 in amino acids: CASSPLSGGLSYEQYF. Written as DNA, the CDR3 is TGTGCCAGCAGCCCCCTCAGCGGGGGCCTTTCCTACGAGCAGTACTTC.

This clonotype was observed many times. The V call is TRBV5-6, the J call TRBJ1-5; no clear D gene. This CDR3 is built from 16 residues. Per the germline V gene, CDR1 is SGHDT and CDR2 is YYEEEE. The V end was cut by 2 bases, the J end by 1 base, with 13 bases between. The CDR3 sequence: CASSLATWGSNQPQHF. For the CDR3, the DNA is TGTGCCAGCAGCTTAGCTACCTGGGGAAGCAATCAGCCCCAGCATTTT.

This clonotype was seen many times. The chain recombines TRBV5-1 with TRBJ2-3; 7 nucleotides agree with TRBD2. Trimming removed 4 bases from V and 4 bases from J; junction bases left unmatched: 9. The CDR3 is 15 residues long. Germline loops: CDR1 SGHRS, CDR2 YFSETQ. CDR3 amino acids: CASSQTSRSPDTQYF. The CDR3 DNA sequence: TGCGCCAGCAGCCAGACTAGCCGTAGTCCAGATACGCAGTATTTT.

This clonotype has only a few counts. The CDR3 spells CASIRGADSYEQYF. The CDR3 bases are TGTGCCAGCATCCGGGGGGCGGACAGCTACGAGCAGTACTTC. V is TRBV6-6 and J is TRBJ2-7, with TRBD2 as a possible D gene (7 bases). Trimming cost V 7 bases and J 3 bases, with 16 bases left between them. Per the germline V gene, CDR1 is MNHNY and CDR2 is SVGAGI (reference sequence). The CDR3 is 14 residues long.

This clonotype was detected many times. J is TRBJ2-7 and V is TRBV18; tentatively, D is TRBD2 (5 bases). V lost 0 bases and J 5 bases, leaving 8 bases between the germline ends. The CDR3 runs to 13 residues. Per the germline V gene, CDR1 is KGHSH and CDR2 is LQKENI. CDR3 loop: CASSPPGRNEQYF. The CDR3 DNA is TGTGCCAGCTCACCACCGGGGAGAAACGAGCAGTACTTC.

Comments on this clonotype: Since a much larger clone is just one base distant, this may be a read error. The chain has TRBV12-3 or TRBV12-4 and TRBJ1-1, with D unclear. The CDR3 totals 14 residues. The CDR3 reads CTSSSNLQNTEAFF. In DNA form, the CDR3 reads TGTACCAGCAGTTCAAATCTACAGAACACTGAAGCTTTCTTT.

This clonotype was observed at least ten times. The V gene is TRBV20-1, the J gene TRBJ2-1, with TRBD2 identical over 7 bases. Germline V gives CDR1 DFQATT, CDR2 SNEGSKA (reference sequence). V lost 3 bases and J lost 3; bases outside the gene matches: 5. The CDR3 contains 14 residues. The CDR3 region has the DNA TGCAGTGCTAGGGGTCCTAGCGGCTACAATGAGCAGTTCTTC. It translates to CSARGPSGYNEQFF.

This clonotype was found many times. This chain joins TRBV12-5 and TRBJ2-1; D not certain. The length of the CDR3 is 15 residues. The V gene's germline CDR1 is LGHNT and CDR2 FRNRAP. V was cut by 6 bases and J by 0 bases, with 12 bases left in between. The CDR3 nucleotides read TGTGCTAGTGGCCTCACGGTTAGCTCCTACAATGAGCAGTTCTTC. It specifies CASGLTVSSYNEQFF.